This T cell receptor (beta chain) appears in the sequencing data of a study of T cells in Graves' hyperthyroidism and ophthalmopathy. Template material for amplifying TCR beta CDR3 regions consisted of RNA transcripts. HTBI primers were employed in a first-round RT-PCR of the TCR CDR3. TCRdb itself ran the multiplex PCR reads through MiXCR, one entry per CDR3 protein. Of around 420,000 distinct CDR3 sequences in the sample, 15% to 18% are singletons; the top ten hold just under 8%. The CDR3 covers 15 residues. V gave up 0 bases and J gave up 0 bases, with 8 bases separating them. The germline gives CDR1 SGHRS, CDR2 YFSETQ. This clonotype showed up many times. Researchers defined stable Graves' hyperthyroidism as no ophthalmopathy progression within 18 months. Uncontrolled infections, other autoimmune diseases, pregnancy or lactation led to exclusion of patients. On the basis of clinical symptoms, serum thyroxine and TRAb, thyroid ultrasound and orbital computed tomography, diagnoses were made.

The source material was blood. The TCR sequence derives from a woman aged 18 to 35 with Graves' hyperthyroidism. The gene calls are TRBV5-1 and TRBJ2-3; no definite D call. Here the CDR3 reads CASSLADPSTDTQYF. As DNA, the CDR3 is TGCGCCAGCAGCTTGGCCGATCCTAGCACAGATACGCAGTATTTT.